A single T cell receptor beta chain is shown here with its context. Source study methods: Quantification of nucleated cells was approximated via reference gene primer amplification. TCRdb keeps only in-frame clones here, not all; method: immunoSEQ multiplex PCR. The V and J calls and the clone size are those of that table, but D and trimming were determined from the DNA. The sample holds 170,000 or so clones; more than 85% are singletons and the top ten take about 0.54%. The sample comes from a study of blood T cell repertoires in COVID-19. The overall study: COVID-19 samples from acute and convalescent phases originated in the United States, Italy and Spain. T cells, B-cell-depleted T cells, or PBMCs provided the cDNA or gDNA that served as material.

The sequence came from a middle-aged man with acute or convalescent COVID-19. Specimen: peripheral blood.

As DNA, the CDR3 is TGCGCCAGCAGCCTCGGGACAGGGGCTGTGAATTCACCCCTCCACTTT. Residues: CASSLGTGAVNSPLHF. J is TRBJ1-6 and V is TRBV5-1; TRBD1 agrees at 10 bases. Per the germline V gene, CDR1 is SGHRS and CDR2 is YFSETQ. Trimming cost V 4 bases and J 7 bases; bases outside gene matches: 8. There are 16 residues in the CDR3.